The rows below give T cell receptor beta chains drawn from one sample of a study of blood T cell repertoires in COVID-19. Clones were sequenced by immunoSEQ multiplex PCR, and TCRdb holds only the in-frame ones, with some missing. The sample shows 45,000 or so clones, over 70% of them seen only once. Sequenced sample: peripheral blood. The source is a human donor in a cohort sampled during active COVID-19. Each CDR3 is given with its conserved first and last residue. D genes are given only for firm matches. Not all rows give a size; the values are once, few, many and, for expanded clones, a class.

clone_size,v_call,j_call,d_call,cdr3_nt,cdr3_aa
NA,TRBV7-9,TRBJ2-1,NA,TGTGCCAGCAGCAGGGATGCGGCCCGCAATGAGCAGTTCTTC,CASSRDAARNEQFF
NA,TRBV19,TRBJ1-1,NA,TGTGCCAGTAGTAGCCAGGGCCAGGCAGCTTTCTTT,CASSSQGQAAFF
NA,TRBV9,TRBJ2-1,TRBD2,TGTGCCAGCAGCAAAGCGGGGTCTAACAATGAGCAGTTCTTC,CASSKAGSNNEQFF
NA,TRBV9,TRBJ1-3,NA,TGTGCCAGCAGCCCGACCCAGGGAAATGGAAACACCATATATTTT,CASSPTQGNGNTIYF
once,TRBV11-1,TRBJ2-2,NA,TGTGCCAGCAGCTTAGGACGGGGGATCGGGGAGCTGTTTTTT,CASSLGRGIGELFF
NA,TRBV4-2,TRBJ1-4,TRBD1,TGTGCCAGCAGTGTTAGGACAGGGTTCCCACTGGGTGAAAAACTGTTTTTT,CASSVRTGFPLGEKLFF
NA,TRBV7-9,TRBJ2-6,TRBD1,TGTGCCAGCAGCCGGGGACAGGGAATCCTAGGCTCTGGGGCCAACGTCCTGACTTTC,CASSRGQGILGSGANVLTF
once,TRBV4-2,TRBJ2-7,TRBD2,TGTGCCAGCAGCCAGACTAGCGGGAGTCGCTACGAGCAGTACTTC,CASSQTSGSRYEQYF
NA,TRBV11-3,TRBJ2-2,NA,TGTGCCAGCAGCCCACTTCCAATGGGGGAGCTGTTTTTT,CASSPLPMGELFF
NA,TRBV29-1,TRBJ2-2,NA,TGCAGCGTTGAAGATGATACAGGGTTCGGGGAGCTGTTTTTT,CSVEDDTGFGELFF
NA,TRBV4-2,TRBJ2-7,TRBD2,TGTGCCAGCAGCCAAGACCCACTAGCGGGATACGAGCAGTACTTC,CASSQDPLAGYEQYF
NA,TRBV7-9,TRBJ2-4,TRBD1,TGTGCCAGCAGCCCCCGGGACAGTCTAGCCAAAAACATTCAGTACTTC,CASSPRDSLAKNIQYF
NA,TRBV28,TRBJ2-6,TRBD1,TGTGCCAGCAGTTTAATCATCCCGGGACAGATATCCTCTGGGGCCAACGTCCTGACTTTC,CASSLIIPGQISSGANVLTF
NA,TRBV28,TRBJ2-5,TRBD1,TGTGCCAGCAGTTTAGGACAGGGGGCGCATGAGACCCAGTACTTC,CASSLGQGAHETQYF
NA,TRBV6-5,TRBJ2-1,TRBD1,TGTGCCAGCAGTCGGGACAGCAAGGAGCAGTTCTTC,CASSRDSKEQFF
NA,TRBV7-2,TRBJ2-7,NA,TGTGCCAGCAGCTTAGCAAGGGGCTGGGGCGAGCAGTACTTC,CASSLARGWGEQYF
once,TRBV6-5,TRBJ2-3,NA,TGTGCCAGCAGTAACAGGGCCACAGATACGCAGTATTTT,CASSNRATDTQYF
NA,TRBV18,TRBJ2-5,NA,TGTGCCAGCTCACCTTCCAGGGAAGAGACCCAGTACTTC,CASSPSREETQYF
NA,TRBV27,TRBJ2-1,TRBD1,TGTGCCAGCAGTCGGGGCAGGGGGCTGTACAATGAGCAGTTCTTC,CASSRGRGLYNEQFF
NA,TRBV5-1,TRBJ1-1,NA,TGCGCCAGCAGCTTGGGACAGGAGATAACTGAAGCTTTCTTT,CASSLGQEITEAFF
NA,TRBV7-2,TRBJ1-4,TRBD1,TGTGCCAGCAGCTTACAGGGGGGCCGGGAAAAACTGTTTTTT,CASSLQGGREKLFF
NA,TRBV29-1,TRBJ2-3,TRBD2,TGCAGCGTTGAACTACGGCTAGCGGGAGAAGGGACAGATACGCAGTATTTT,CSVELRLAGEGTDTQYF
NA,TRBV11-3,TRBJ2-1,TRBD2,TGTGCCAGCAGCAGCGGACTAGCGGGAAGCAATGAGCAGTTCTTC,CASSSGLAGSNEQFF
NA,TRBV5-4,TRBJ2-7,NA,TGTGCCAGCAGCTTGGATCAAAACGAGCAGTACTTC,CASSLDQNEQYF
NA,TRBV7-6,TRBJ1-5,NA,TGTGCCAGCAGCTTAGCAGGGGGTCAGCCCCAGCATTTT,CASSLAGGQPQHF
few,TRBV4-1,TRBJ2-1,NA,TGCGCCAGCAGAACGGGTTACAGGGATAGCGAGCAGTTCTTC,CASRTGYRDSEQFF
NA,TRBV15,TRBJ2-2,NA,TGTGCCACCAGCAGAGATCTAGGGGGCGGGGAGCTGTTTTTT,CATSRDLGGGELFF
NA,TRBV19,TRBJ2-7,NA,TGTGCCAGTAGTCTTACAGGGAATCACGAGCAGTACTTC,CASSLTGNHEQYF
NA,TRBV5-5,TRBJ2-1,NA,TGTGCCAGCAGCTTGGAGGTGCGACGGGAATATGGTGAGCAGTTCTTC,CASSLEVRREYGEQFF
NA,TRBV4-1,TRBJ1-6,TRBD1,TGCGCCAGCAGCCAAGTATTAGGACAGGGGGCTTATTCCTATAATTCACCCCTCCACTTT,CASSQVLGQGAYSYNSPLHF
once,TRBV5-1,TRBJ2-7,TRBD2,TGCGCCAGCAGCTTGGGTTTTGGCGGGAGCCCCCGCGAGCAGTACTTC,CASSLGFGGSPREQYF
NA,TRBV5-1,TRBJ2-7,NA,TGCGCCAGCACCCCAAGGGCGGGGACCGAGACCTACGAGCAGTACTTC,CASTPRAGTETYEQYF
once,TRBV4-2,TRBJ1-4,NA,TGTGCCAGCAGCCGGGGGGAGGTCGGACTTGCAACTAATGAAAAACTGTTTTTT,CASSRGEVGLATNEKLFF
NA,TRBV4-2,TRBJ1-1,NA,TGTGCCAGCAGCGCCGTAGGGGGAGAGGATGAAGCTTTCTTT,CASSAVGGEDEAFF
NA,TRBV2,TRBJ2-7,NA,TGTGCCAGCAGTGTTTTAGCAGAGACTTACGAGCAGTACTTC,CASSVLAETYEQYF